A single sample is the source of the 23 T cell receptor beta chains below, sequenced in a study of T cell repertoires in cytomegalovirus infection. No antigen has been identified for these receptors. TCRdb independently ran MiXCR on the reads; one entry per CDR3 protein. The data hold 80,000 or so distinct CDR3 sequences, with around 25% observed a single time. Here the sequenced sample was CD8+ T cells from cultured PBMCs, taken from culture after CMV antigen stimulation. Receptor source: a human donor in good health (CMV status not recorded). Some clones in this sample may be carry-over from other donors' samples.

This clonotype was picked up one time. J is TRBJ2-7 and V is TRBV5-1; 7 nucleotides align to TRBD1. The CDR3 length is 14 residues. Trimming at V came to 2 bases and at J to 0 bases, leaving 2 bases not matched to a gene. Germline V gene lookup returns CDR1 SGHRS and CDR2 YFSETQ. The CDR3 here is CASSFRTGSYEQYF. The CDR3 DNA sequence: TGCGCCAGCAGCTTCCGGACAGGCTCCTACGAGCAGTACTTC.

For the CDR3, the DNA is TGTGCCTGGAGTGAGGTGACTAGCGGCACAGATACGCAGTATTTT. This gives the protein CAWSEVTSGTDTQYF. V is TRBV30 and J is TRBJ2-3; 8 bases match TRBD2. The CDR3 runs to 15 residues. The germline V gene encodes CDR1 GTSNPN and CDR2 SVGIG (reference sequence). The V and J ends lost 1 base and 1 base, in that order; junction bases with no gene match: 4.

The chain employs TRBV4-3 and TRBJ1-2; unclear D gene. CDR1 is LGHNA, CDR2 YSLEER, per germline. Trimming took 4 bases from V and 6 from J, leaving 6 bases between them. This CDR3 comprises 11 residues. The CDR3 reads CASSRGDGYTF. For the CDR3, the DNA is TGCGCCAGCAGCCGGGGTGATGGCTACACCTTC.

The V call is TRBV2, the J call TRBJ2-7, with a tentative D call TRBD2 (5 bases). The germline V gene has CDR1 SNHLY and CDR2 FYNNEI. Between the trimmed V and J ends, which lost 2 bases and 3 bases, there was a span of 8 bases. The CDR3 loop spans 13 amino acids. The CDR3 is CASSERGNYEQYF. DNA of the CDR3: TGTGCCAGCAGTGAAAGAGGGAACTACGAGCAGTACTTC.

A note on this clonotype: It may be a read error: a sequence one base away is much more abundant. This chain links TRBV12-3 or TRBV12-4 with TRBJ1-1, with D tentatively TRBD1 (5 bases). The CDR3 consists of 11 residues. The V end was cut by 2 bases, the J end by 14 bases, with 12 bases between. The CDR3 sequence: CASSLTRELFF. CDR3 bases: TGTGCCAGCAGTTTAACCAGGGAGCTCTTCTTT.

The V gene is TRBV7-3, the J gene TRBJ2-7; no reliable D call. Trimming removed 2 bases from V and 4 bases from J, with 12 bases in between. Germline CDR1 SGHTA, CDR2 FQGTGA. The CDR3 is 14 amino acids. CDR3 sequence reads: CASSLEGYGYEQYF. Written as DNA, the CDR3 is TGTGCCAGCAGCTTAGAAGGTTACGGATACGAGCAGTACTTC.

This clonotype showed up many times. The V call is TRBV12-3 or TRBV12-4, the J call TRBJ1-5; TRBD1 aligns across 7 bases. This CDR3 has 16 amino acids. J lost 3 bases, V lost 6 bases, and 11 bases had no gene match. The CDR3, as DNA: TGTGCCAGCAGGAATGGGGGACAGCATATCAATCAGCCCCAGCATTTT. Its translation: CASRNGGQHINQPQHF.

This clonotype was seen at least ten times. The chain links TRBV6-1 to TRBJ1-1, with 8 bases that match TRBD1. The V and J ends lost 5 bases and 4 bases, in that order; junction bases with no gene match: 0. CDR3 size: 12 residues. CDR1 and CDR2 (germline): MNHNS, SASEGT. CDR3 coding DNA: TGTGCCAGCAGTACAGGGGGCACTGAAGCTTTCTTT. Protein: CASSTGGTEAFF.

In this sample, this clonotype turned up a few times. The genes are TRBV11-2 and TRBJ2-3; a weak D match, TRBD2 (6 bases). CDR1 is SGHAT and CDR2 is FQNNGV in the germline V gene. The CDR3 runs 14 residues. Trimming removed 5 bases at V and 6 bases at J, with 15 bases between. The CDR3 bases are TGTGCCAGCAGCCCAGGACTAACCAGGGATACGCAGTATTTT. Translation gives CASSPGLTRDTQYF.

V gene TRBV11-2 combines with J gene TRBJ2-1; D possibly corresponds to TRBD2 (5 bases). This CDR3 is built from 12 residues. Germline lookup yields CDR1 SGHAT and CDR2 FQNNGV. Trimming shortened V by 5 bases and J by 10 bases, and 12 bases separated the two germline ends. CDR3: CASSRGSEEQFF. The DNA of the CDR3 is TGTGCCAGCAGCCGAGGGTCGGAGGAGCAGTTCTTC.

This clonotype was seen a handful of times. The CDR3 region has the DNA TGTGCCAGCAGTGCCAGAATCCCAACTAATGAAAAACTGTTTTTT. Protein: CASSARIPTNEKLFF. The chain uses TRBV12-3 or TRBV12-4 and TRBJ1-4; D is unclear. The V gene lost 5 bases and the J gene lost 0 bases, with 10 bases spanning the gap. The CDR3 has 15 residues.

This clonotype was recorded many times. The CDR3, as DNA: TGTGCCAGCAGCTACGGGACAGGAAAAGATGAGCAGTTCTTC. This encodes CASSYGTGKDEQFF. V gene TRBV7-2 combines with J gene TRBJ2-1; TRBD1 matches 8 bases. This CDR3 comprises 14 residues. J lost 8 bases, V lost 4 bases, and 7 bases had no gene match. Per the germline V gene, CDR1 is SGHTA and CDR2 is FQGNSA.

This clonotype was seen only a few times. The V and J genes are TRBV30 and TRBJ1-2; D ambiguous. The CDR3 contains 15 residues. Germline V gene data show CDR1 as GTSNPN and CDR2 as SVGIG (reference sequence). The V end was cut by 3 bases, the J end by 2 bases, with 16 bases between. Here the CDR3 DNA reads TGTGCCTGGAGCGTCTCAAGGAATGAGAACTATGGCTACACCTTC. It is translated as CAWSVSRNENYGYTF.

The CDR3 is CASSSRPDTQYF. The CDR3 coding sequence is TGTGCCAGCAGCTCTCGCCCAGATACGCAGTATTTT. This rearrangement joins TRBV7-6 to TRBJ2-3; D gene ambiguous. This CDR3 has 12 residues. The V gene lost 4 bases and the J gene lost 4 bases, with 6 bases spanning the gap. Germline CDR1 and CDR2: SGHVS and FNYEAQ.

Points on this clonotype: A much larger clone differs by one base, so this may be a read error. The chain recombines TRBV6-2 or TRBV6-3 with TRBJ2-1; D is unclear. V was cut by 5 bases and J by 5 bases, with 7 bases left in between. The CDR3 spans 12 residues. Looked up from germline, CDR1 is MNHEY and CDR2 is SVGEGT. The CDR3 DNA reads TGTGCCAGCAGTCCTTCGGACAATGAGCAGTTCTTC. This translates into CASSPSDNEQFF.

This clonotype was observed a few times. The rearrangement uses TRBV29-1 and TRBJ1-1; no firm D call. Trimming removed 4 bases at V and 5 bases at J, with 11 bases between. The germline V gene encodes CDR1 SQVTM and CDR2 ANQGSEA. The CDR3 is 12 amino acids. The CDR3 coding sequence is TGCAGCGTTGGAGGGAGGAGTACTGAAGCTTTCTTT. Amino acids: CSVGGRSTEAFF.

The table lists this clonotype with a few counts. V usage is TRBV12-5 and J usage is TRBJ1-1; D is possibly TRBD1 (5 bases). Germline V gene sequence: CDR1 LGHNT, CDR2 FRNRAP. The CDR3 loop spans 12 amino acids. Trimming removed 6 bases from V and 7 bases from J, with 12 bases in between. CDR3 nucleotides: TGTGCTAGTGGACCCGGGGCCGGTGAAGCTTTCTTT. Residues: CASGPGAGEAFF.

The V gene is TRBV4-3, the J gene TRBJ2-6; D unresolved. V lost 1 base and J 1 base, leaving 2 bases between the germline ends. CDR1 LGHNA and CDR2 YSLEER come from the germline V gene. CDR3 length: 14 amino acids. The CDR3 region is CASSQASGANVLTF. CDR3 DNA: TGCGCCAGCAGCCAAGCTTCTGGGGCCAACGTCCTGACTTTC.

There are a few counts of this clonotype. The gene calls are TRBV20-1 and TRBJ1-5, with D possibly TRBD1 on 6 matching bases. The CDR3 consists of 15 residues. Trimming removed 0 bases at V and 7 bases at J, with 16 bases between. Germline CDR1 is DFQATT and CDR2 is SNEGSKA (reference sequence). The DNA of the CDR3 is TGCAGTGCTAGAGATCTCACGGGGGGCGAGCAGCCCCAGCATTTT. The encoded protein is CSARDLTGGEQPQHF.

The chain carries TRBV4-3 and TRBJ2-3; 8 nucleotides align to TRBD1. From germline, CDR1 is LGHNA and CDR2 YSLEER. V trimming: 4 bases; J trimming: 0 bases; junction bases outside the gene matches: 6. The CDR3 sequence is 16 residues long. CDR3 in DNA: TGCGCCAGCAGCCCCCGGGACAGGACTAGCACAGATACGCAGTATTTT. It codes for CASSPRDRTSTDTQYF.

The sample holds many counts of this clonotype. The J gene is TRBJ2-1, the V gene TRBV11-3; D is unresolved. The CDR3 is 11 residues long. Trimming cost V 3 bases and J 10 bases, with 7 bases left between them. Germline CDR1 is SGHNT and CDR2 is YENEEA. Here the CDR3 DNA reads TGTGCCAGCAGCTTGATAGGGGAGCAGTTCTTC. This encodes CASSLIGEQFF.

This clonotype occurred a few times. V and J are TRBV9 and TRBJ2-7; 7 bases agree with TRBD2. V dropped 3 bases and J dropped 2; count of bases not matched to a gene: 8. CDR3 size: 15 residues. The germline gives CDR1 SGDLS, CDR2 YYNGEE. CDR3 nucleotide sequence: TGTGCCAGCAGCGGGGGGGGGACTGGACCCTACGAGCAGTACTTC. It translates to CASSGGGTGPYEQYF. The full variable domain, rest sourced from reference TRBV9 and TRBJ2-7, is DSGVTQTPKHLITATGQRVTLRCSPRSGDLSVYWYQQSLDQGLQFLIQYYNGEERAKGNILERFSAQQFPDLHSELNLSSLELGDSALYFCASSGGGTGPYEQYFGPGTRLTVT.

This clonotype was recorded at least ten times. The rearrangement joins TRBV6-5 to TRBJ2-7; D may be TRBD1 or TRBD2 (5 bases each). The V gene's germline CDR1 is MNHEY and CDR2 SVGAGI. This CDR3 has 13 amino acids. Trimming took 6 bases from V and 3 from J, leaving 12 bases between them. DNA of the CDR3: TGTGCCAGCAGCTCCGGGACCTTCTACGAGCAGTACTTC. Residues: CASSSGTFYEQYF.